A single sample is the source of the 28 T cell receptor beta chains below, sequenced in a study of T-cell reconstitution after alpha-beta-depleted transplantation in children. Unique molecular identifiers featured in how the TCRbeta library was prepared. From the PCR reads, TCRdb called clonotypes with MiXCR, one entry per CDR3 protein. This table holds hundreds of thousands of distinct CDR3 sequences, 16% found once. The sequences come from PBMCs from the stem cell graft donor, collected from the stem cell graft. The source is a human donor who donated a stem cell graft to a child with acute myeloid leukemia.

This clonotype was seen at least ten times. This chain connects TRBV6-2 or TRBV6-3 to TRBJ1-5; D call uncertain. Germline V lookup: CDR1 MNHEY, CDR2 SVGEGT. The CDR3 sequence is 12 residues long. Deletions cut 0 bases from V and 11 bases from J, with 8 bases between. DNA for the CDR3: TGTGCCAGCAGTTACTCGATGAGGGCCCAGCATTTT. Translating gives CASSYSMRAQHF.

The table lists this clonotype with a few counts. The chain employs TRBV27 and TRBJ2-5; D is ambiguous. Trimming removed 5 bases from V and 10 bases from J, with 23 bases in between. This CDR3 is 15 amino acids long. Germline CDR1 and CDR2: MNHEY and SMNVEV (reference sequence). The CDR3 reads CASSPSNVLGSGQYF. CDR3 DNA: TGTGCCAGCAGTCCTTCGAACGTACTGGGGTCGGGCCAGTACTTC.

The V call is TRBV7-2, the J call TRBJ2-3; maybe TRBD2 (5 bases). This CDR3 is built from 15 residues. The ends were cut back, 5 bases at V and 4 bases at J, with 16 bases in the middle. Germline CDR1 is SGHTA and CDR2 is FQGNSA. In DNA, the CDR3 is TGTGCCAGCAGCCCTCTAGCTACCTCCGCAGATACGCAGTATTTT. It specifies CASSPLATSADTQYF.

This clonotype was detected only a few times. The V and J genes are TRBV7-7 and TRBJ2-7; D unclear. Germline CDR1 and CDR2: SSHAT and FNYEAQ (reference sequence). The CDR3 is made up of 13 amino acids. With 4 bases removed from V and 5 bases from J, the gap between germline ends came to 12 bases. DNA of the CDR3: TGTGCCAGCAGCTCGATCCTGGGCAACGAGCAGTACTTC. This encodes CASSSILGNEQYF.

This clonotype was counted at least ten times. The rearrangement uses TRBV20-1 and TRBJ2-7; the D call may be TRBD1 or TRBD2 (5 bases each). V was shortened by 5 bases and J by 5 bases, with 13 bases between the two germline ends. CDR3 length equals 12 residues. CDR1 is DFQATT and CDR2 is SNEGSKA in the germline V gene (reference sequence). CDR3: CSAGSGRDEQYV. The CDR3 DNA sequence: TGCAGTGCTGGATCAGGGCGGGACGAGCAGTACGTC.

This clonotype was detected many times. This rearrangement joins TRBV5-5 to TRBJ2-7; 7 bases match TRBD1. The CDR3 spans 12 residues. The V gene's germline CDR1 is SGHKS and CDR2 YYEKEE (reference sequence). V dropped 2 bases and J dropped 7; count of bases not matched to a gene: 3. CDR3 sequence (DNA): TGTGCCAGCAGCTTCTCGGACAGGGAGCAGTACTTC. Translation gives CASSFSDREQYF.

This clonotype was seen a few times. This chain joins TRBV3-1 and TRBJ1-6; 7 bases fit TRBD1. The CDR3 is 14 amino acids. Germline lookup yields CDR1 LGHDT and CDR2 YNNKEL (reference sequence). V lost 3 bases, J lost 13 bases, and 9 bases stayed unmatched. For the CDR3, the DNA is TGTGCCAGCAGCCACCGGGACAGCGGGAGTCCCCTCCACTTT. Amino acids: CASSHRDSGSPLHF.

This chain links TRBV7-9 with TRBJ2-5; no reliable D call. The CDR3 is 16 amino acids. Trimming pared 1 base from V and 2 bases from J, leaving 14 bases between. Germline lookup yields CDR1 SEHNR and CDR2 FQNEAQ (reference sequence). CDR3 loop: CASSLVGSWRQETQYF. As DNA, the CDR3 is TGTGCCAGCAGCTTAGTAGGTTCCTGGCGGCAAGAGACCCAGTACTTC.

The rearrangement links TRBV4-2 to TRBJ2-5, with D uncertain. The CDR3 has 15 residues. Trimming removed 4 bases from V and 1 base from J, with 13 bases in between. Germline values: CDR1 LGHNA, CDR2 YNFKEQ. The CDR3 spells CASSPLGQIQETQYF. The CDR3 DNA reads TGTGCCAGCAGCCCCCTCGGGCAGATCCAAGAGACCCAGTACTTC.

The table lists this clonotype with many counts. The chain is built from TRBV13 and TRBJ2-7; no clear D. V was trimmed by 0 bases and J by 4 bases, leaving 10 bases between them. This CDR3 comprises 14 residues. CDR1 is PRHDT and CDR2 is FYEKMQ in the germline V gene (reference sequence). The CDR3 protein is CASSLGDLRYEQYF. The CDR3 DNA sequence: TGTGCCAGCAGCTTAGGCGACCTCCGGTACGAGCAGTACTTC.

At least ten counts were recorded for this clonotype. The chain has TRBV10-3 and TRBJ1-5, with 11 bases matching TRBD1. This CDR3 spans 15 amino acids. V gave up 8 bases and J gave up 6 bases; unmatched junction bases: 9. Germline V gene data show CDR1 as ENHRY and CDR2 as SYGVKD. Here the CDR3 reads CAIQPGQGDSQPQHF. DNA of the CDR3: TGTGCCATCCAGCCGGGACAGGGGGATAGTCAGCCCCAGCATTTT.

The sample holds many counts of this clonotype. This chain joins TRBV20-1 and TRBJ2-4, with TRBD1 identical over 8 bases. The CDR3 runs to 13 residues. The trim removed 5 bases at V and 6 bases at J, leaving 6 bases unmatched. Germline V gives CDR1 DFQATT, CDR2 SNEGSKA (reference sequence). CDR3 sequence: CSASQGARNIQYF. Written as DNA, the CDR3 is TGCAGTGCTTCCCAGGGGGCAAGAAACATTCAGTACTTC.

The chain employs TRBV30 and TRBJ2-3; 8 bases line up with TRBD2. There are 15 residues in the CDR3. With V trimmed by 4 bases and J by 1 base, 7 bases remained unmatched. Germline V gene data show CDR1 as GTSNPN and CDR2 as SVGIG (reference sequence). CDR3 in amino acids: CAWTGAGGRTDTQYF. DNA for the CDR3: TGTGCCTGGACCGGGGCGGGGGGCCGCACAGATACGCAGTATTTT.

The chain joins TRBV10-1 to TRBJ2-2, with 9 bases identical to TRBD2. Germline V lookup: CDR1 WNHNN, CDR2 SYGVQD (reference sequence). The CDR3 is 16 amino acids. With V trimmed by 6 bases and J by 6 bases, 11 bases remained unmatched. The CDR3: CASSESGGPISGELFF. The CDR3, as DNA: TGCGCCAGCAGCGAGAGCGGGGGGCCTATATCCGGGGAGCTGTTTTTT.

The CDR3 loop is CSAENTDTQYF. In DNA, the CDR3 is TGCAGTGCGGAGAACACAGATACGCAGTATTTT. The V call is TRBV20-1, the J call TRBJ2-3, with D hard to call. The CDR3 spans 11 residues. Trimming removed 6 bases from V and 2 bases from J, with 6 bases in between. Germline-derived CDR1 and CDR2 are DFQATT and SNEGSKA (reference sequence).

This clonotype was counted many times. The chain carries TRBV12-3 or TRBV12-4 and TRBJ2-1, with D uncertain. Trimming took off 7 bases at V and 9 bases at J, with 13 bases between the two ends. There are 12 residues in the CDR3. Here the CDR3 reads CASTTSGPEQFF. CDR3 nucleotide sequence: TGTGCCAGCACTACGTCGGGTCCTGAGCAGTTCTTC.

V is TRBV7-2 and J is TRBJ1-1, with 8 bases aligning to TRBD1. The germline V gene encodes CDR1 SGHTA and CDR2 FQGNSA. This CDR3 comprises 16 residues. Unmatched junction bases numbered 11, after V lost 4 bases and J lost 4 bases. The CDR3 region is CASSSDRGRWGTEAFF. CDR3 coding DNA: TGTGCCAGCAGCTCCGACAGGGGACGTTGGGGCACTGAAGCTTTCTTT.

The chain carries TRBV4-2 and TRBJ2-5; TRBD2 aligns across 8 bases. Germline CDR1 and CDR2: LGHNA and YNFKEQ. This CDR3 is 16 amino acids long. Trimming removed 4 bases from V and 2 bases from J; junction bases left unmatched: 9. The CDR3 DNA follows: TGTGCCAGCAGCCCTCGTGGCGGGGGGCTTCAAGAGACCCAGTACTTC. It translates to CASSPRGGGLQETQYF.

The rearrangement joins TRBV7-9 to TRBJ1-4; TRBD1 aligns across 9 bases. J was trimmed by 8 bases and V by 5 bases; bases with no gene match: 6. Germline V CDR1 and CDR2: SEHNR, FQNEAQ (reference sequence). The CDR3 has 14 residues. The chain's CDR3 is CASSTGQGREKLFF. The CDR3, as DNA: TGTGCCAGCAGCACGGGACAGGGACGGGAAAAACTGTTTTTT.

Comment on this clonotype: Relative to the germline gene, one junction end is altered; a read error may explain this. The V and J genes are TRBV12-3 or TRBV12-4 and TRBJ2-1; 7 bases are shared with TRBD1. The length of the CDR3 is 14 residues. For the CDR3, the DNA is TGTGCCACCAGTATCGGGGACAGCTACAATGAGCAGTTCTTC. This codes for CATSIGDSYNEQFF.

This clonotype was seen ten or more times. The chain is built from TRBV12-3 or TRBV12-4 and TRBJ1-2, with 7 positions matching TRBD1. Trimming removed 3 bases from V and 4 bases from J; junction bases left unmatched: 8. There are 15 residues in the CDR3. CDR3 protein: CASSLATGIFYGYTF. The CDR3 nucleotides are TGTGCCAGCAGTTTGGCGACAGGGATCTTCTATGGCTACACCTTC.

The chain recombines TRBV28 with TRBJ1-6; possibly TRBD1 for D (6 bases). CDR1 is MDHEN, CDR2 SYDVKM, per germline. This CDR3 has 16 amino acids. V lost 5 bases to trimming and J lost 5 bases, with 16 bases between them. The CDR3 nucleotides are TGTGCCAGCAGTCCCTTCAGGGGCCCCAATAATTCACCCCTCCACTTT. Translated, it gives CASSPFRGPNNSPLHF.

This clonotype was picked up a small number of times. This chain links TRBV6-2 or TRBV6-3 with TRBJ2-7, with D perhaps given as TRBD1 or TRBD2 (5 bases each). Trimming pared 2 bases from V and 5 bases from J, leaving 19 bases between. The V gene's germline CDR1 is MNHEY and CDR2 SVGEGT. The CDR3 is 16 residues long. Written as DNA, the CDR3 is TGTGCCAGCAGTTACGGGCTGAGTCGGGGCATGGACGAGCAGTACTTC. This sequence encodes CASSYGLSRGMDEQYF.

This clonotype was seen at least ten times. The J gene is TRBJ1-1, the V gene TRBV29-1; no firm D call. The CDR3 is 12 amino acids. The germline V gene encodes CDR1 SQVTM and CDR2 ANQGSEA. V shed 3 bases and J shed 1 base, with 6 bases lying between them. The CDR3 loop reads CSVEAGNTEAFF. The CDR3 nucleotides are TGCAGCGTTGAGGCGGGGAACACTGAAGCTTTCTTT.

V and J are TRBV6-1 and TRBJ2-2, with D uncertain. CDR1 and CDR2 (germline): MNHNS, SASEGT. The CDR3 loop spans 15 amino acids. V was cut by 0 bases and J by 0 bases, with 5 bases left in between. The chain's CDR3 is CASSEALANTGELFF. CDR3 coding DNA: TGTGCCAGCAGTGAAGCTCTCGCGAACACCGGGGAGCTGTTTTTT.

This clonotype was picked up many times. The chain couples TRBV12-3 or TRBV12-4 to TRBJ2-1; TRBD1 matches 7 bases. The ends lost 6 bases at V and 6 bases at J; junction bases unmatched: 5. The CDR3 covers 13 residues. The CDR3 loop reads CASSMTGFNEQFF. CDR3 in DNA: TGTGCCAGCAGCATGACAGGGTTCAATGAGCAGTTCTTC.

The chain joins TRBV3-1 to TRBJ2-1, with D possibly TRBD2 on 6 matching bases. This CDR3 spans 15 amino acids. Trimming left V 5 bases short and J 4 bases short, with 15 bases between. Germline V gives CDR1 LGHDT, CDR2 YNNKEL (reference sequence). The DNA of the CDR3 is TGTGCCAGCAGCTTTCGGGGCGGACTATACAATGAGCAGTTCTTC. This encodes CASSFRGGLYNEQFF.

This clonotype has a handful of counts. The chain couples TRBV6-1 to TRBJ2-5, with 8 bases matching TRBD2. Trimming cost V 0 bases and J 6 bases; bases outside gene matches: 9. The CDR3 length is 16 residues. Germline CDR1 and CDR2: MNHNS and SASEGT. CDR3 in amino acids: CASSEASGGGRKTQYF. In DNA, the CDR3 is TGTGCCAGCAGTGAAGCGTCCGGGGGGGGGAGGAAGACCCAGTACTTC.